These 22 T cell receptor beta chains came from one sample sequenced in a study of blood T cell repertoires in COVID-19 (dated by TCRdb to between 2020 and 2021). The library was produced with the immunoSEQ multiplex PCR assay. In TCRdb, the immuneACCESS table is reduced to in-frame sequences with V and J assigned. These tables do not hold every clone; where another copy was compared, an unresolved V gene accounts for under half, and the others remain unexplained. The sample table contains around 150,000 clones; only one count was recorded for over 70% of them. Of the sample, about 9% falls within the top ten clones. Sequencing was carried out using peripheral blood. The receptors originated from a man aged 50 to 59 with active or convalescent COVID-19.

This clone has only a few counts. This chain uses TRBV10-1 with TRBJ1-5; 9 bases are shared with TRBD1. J gave up 5 bases and V 7 bases, and 9 bases lay outside the gene matches. Germline CDR1 reads WNHNN; CDR2 reads SYGVQD (reference sequence). CDR3 size: 15 residues. As DNA, the CDR3 is TGCGCCAGCACCTTAAGACGGGACAGGGATCAGCCCCAGCATTTT. This sequence encodes CASTLRRDRDQPQHF.

This clone has more than one count but fewer than ten. This sequence joins TRBV28 and TRBJ1-2, with D maybe TRBD1 (5 bases). The CDR3 has 12 residues. The V gene's germline CDR1 is MDHEN and CDR2 SYDVKM. Trimming pared 8 bases from V and 8 bases from J, leaving 15 bases between. CDR3 region: CASRRGVGGYTF. The CDR3 coding sequence is TGTGCCAGCCGGCGGGGGGTGGGCGGCTACACCTTC.

The chain employs TRBV7-8 and TRBJ2-3; D is unresolved. This CDR3 contains 16 residues. V lost 3 bases and J lost 4, with 17 bases in between. Germline V gene lookup returns CDR1 SGHVS and CDR2 FQNEAQ. This chain's CDR3 is CASSFLRQARPDTQYF. The DNA for the CDR3 is TGTGCCAGCAGCTTTCTCAGGCAGGCCAGACCAGATACGCAGTATTTT.

DNA of the CDR3: TGCGCCAGCAGCTTGTATGGACAGCCCATCTATGGCTACACCTTC. This codes for CASSLYGQPIYGYTF. V is TRBV5-1 and J is TRBJ1-2; perhaps TRBD1 as D (6 bases). The CDR3 totals 15 residues. Germline V lookup: CDR1 SGHRS, CDR2 YFSETQ. Trimming stripped 1 base from V and 4 bases from J, with 14 bases between.

The chain has TRBV10-3 and TRBJ2-2; 12 bases align to TRBD2. V dropped 1 base and J dropped 6; count of bases not matched to a gene: 9. From germline, CDR1 is ENHRY and CDR2 SYGVKD. The CDR3 covers 18 residues. CDR3 sequence reads: CAISELGPTSGSSGELFF. DNA of the CDR3: TGTGCCATCAGTGAGTTAGGGCCGACTAGCGGGAGCTCCGGGGAGCTGTTTTTT.

This clone appeared a few times. The same CDR3 can be traced to other DNA sequences in this sample. The gene calls are TRBV7-9 and TRBJ2-5, with TRBD1 matching over 7 bases. V lost 3 bases, J lost 2 bases, and 3 bases stayed unmatched. Germline CDR1 is SEHNR and CDR2 is FQNEAQ (reference sequence). This CDR3 has 14 amino acids. The CDR3 is CASSFRDSQETQYF. As DNA, the CDR3 is TGTGCCAGCAGCTTCCGGGACAGTCAAGAGACCCAGTACTTC.

The chain employs TRBV18 and TRBJ2-3, with 9 nucleotides matching TRBD1. CDR3 length equals 16 residues. Germline V gene sequence: CDR1 KGHSH, CDR2 LQKENI. With 2 bases clipped from V and 1 base from J, the junction kept 4 bases outside the gene matches. The DNA for the CDR3 is TGTGCCAGCTCACCAGGACAGGGGTCGGGCACAGATACGCAGTATTTT. This encodes CASSPGQGSGTDTQYF.

This chain joins TRBV6-4 and TRBJ2-2; D gene uncertain. Germline values: CDR1 MRHNA, CDR2 SNTAGT. Between the trimmed V and J ends, which lost 2 bases and 5 bases, there was a span of 15 bases. This CDR3 is built from 16 residues. CDR3 region: CASSDRPYLLTGELFF. CDR3 DNA: TGTGCCAGCAGTGACCGCCCCTACCTTCTTACCGGGGAGCTGTTTTTT.

This clone was counted a few times. CDR3 loop: CASSQPRGLYGYTF. The CDR3 DNA is TGTGCCAGCAGCCAACCCAGGGGGTTGTATGGCTACACCTTC. The rearrangement links TRBV3-1 (or the pseudogene TRBV3-2) to TRBJ1-2; TRBD1 aligns across 7 bases. J lost 5 bases, V lost 2 bases, and 5 bases had no gene match. Germline CDR1 is LGHDT and CDR2 is YNNKEL (reference sequence). The CDR3 has 14 residues.

The V call is TRBV19, the J call TRBJ2-5, with 7 nucleotides matching TRBD1. CDR1 and CDR2 (germline): LNHDA, SQIVND (reference sequence). This CDR3 is 15 amino acids long. V lost 0 bases to trimming and J lost 4 bases; unmatched junction nucleotides: 5. CDR3 in DNA: TGTGCCAGTAGTATAGATTCGGCAGGGGGAGAGACCCAGTACTTC. The encoded protein is CASSIDSAGGETQYF.

This chain uses TRBV11-2 with TRBJ2-2, with 7 bases lining up with TRBD2. The J segment lost 3 bases and the V segment lost 5 bases, leaving 9 bases of the junction unmatched. The CDR3 has 16 residues. Germline loops: CDR1 SGHAT, CDR2 FQNNGV. In nucleotides, the CDR3 is TGTGCCAGCAGCCACGGGGGGTCGGGTGACACCGGGGAGCTGTTTTTT. As protein: CASSHGGSGDTGELFF.

Concerning this clone: Different DNA sequences within this sample yield the same CDR3. The chain combines TRBV30 with TRBJ1-5; D may be TRBD1 (5 bases). CDR3 size: 14 residues. Looked up from germline, CDR1 is GTSNPN and CDR2 is SVGIG (reference sequence). V lost 0 bases, J lost 2 bases, and 8 bases lay in between. The CDR3 region is CAWSVQGGNQPQHF. For the CDR3, the DNA is TGTGCCTGGAGTGTACAAGGGGGCAATCAGCCCCAGCATTTT.

V gene TRBV27 combines with J gene TRBJ2-3; TRBD1 agrees at 7 bases. Germline V gene lookup returns CDR1 MNHEY and CDR2 SMNVEV (reference sequence). V shed 2 bases and J 3 bases; nucleotides not matched to a gene: 5. The CDR3 is made up of 15 amino acids. The CDR3 sequence: CASSLIGGVTDTQYF. CDR3 bases: TGTGCCAGCAGTTTAATAGGGGGCGTGACAGATACGCAGTATTTT.

The genes are TRBV4-1 and TRBJ2-1; 9 bases align to TRBD2. Germline V gene data show CDR1 as MGHRA and CDR2 as YSYEKL. This CDR3 has 17 residues. V shed 0 bases, J shed 2 bases, and the junction held 5 bases outside the gene matches. The CDR3 loop is CASSQDSASGTYNEQFF. In DNA, the CDR3 is TGCGCCAGCAGCCAAGATTCAGCTAGCGGGACCTACAATGAGCAGTTCTTC.

The chain uses TRBV10-3 and TRBJ2-2; 9 nucleotides agree with TRBD1. The CDR3 extends over 15 amino acids. The germline gives CDR1 ENHRY, CDR2 SYGVKD. V lost 5 bases, J lost 1 base, and 2 bases stayed unmatched. CDR3 nucleotide sequence: TGTGCCATCAGTAGGACAGGGGAGAACACCGGGGAGCTGTTTTTT. Its protein product is CAISRTGENTGELFF.

This chain joins TRBV30 and TRBJ2-7; a possible D gene is TRBD1 (5 bases). Trimming took 1 base from V and 4 from J, leaving 8 bases between them. The CDR3 consists of 12 residues. Germline V lookup: CDR1 GTSNPN, CDR2 SVGIG (reference sequence). CDR3 in DNA: TGTGCCTGGAGTGCCGCAGGGTACGAGCAGTACTTC. Translation gives CAWSAAGYEQYF.

The rearrangement joins TRBV6-1 to TRBJ2-1; 11 bases align to TRBD2. CDR1 is MNHNS and CDR2 is SASEGT in the germline V gene. Unmatched junction bases numbered 9, after V lost 3 bases and J lost 8 bases. This CDR3 region has 16 residues. CDR3 nucleotide sequence: TGTGCCAGCAGTGACATTCGACTAGCGGGACTCTATGAGCAGTTCTTC. It translates to CASSDIRLAGLYEQFF.

V is TRBV7-3 and J is TRBJ1-5; the D gene is possibly TRBD1 (5 bases). Germline V gene lookup returns CDR1 SGHTA and CDR2 FQGTGA. The CDR3 extends over 16 amino acids. V was trimmed by 5 bases and J by 2 bases, leaving 16 bases between them. The CDR3 protein is CASSPGGAGGNQPQHF. The CDR3 DNA follows: TGTGCCAGCAGCCCAGGCGGGGCCGGGGGCAATCAGCCCCAGCATTTT.

V is TRBV11-2 and J is TRBJ2-5, with D hard to call. V lost 2 bases and J 2 bases, leaving 12 bases between the germline ends. CDR1 is SGHAT, CDR2 FQNNGV, per germline. This CDR3 region has 15 residues. In DNA, the CDR3 is TGTGCCAGCAGCTTAAGGTCAGGATTACAAGAGACCCAGTACTTC. Translated, it gives CASSLRSGLQETQYF.

The gene calls are TRBV9 and TRBJ1-1; possibly TRBD1 for D (5 bases). The CDR3 runs 13 residues. From germline, CDR1 is SGDLS and CDR2 YYNGEE. The ends were cut back, 3 bases at V and 5 bases at J, with 11 bases in the middle. CDR3 nucleotides: TGTGCCAGCAGCGGGGGCGCGCGGACTGAAGCTTTCTTT. Residues: CASSGGARTEAFF.

The chain joins TRBV6-5 to TRBJ1-6, with 7 positions matching TRBD1. V dropped 8 bases and J dropped 4; count of bases not matched to a gene: 2. CDR1 is MNHEY and CDR2 is SVGAGI in the germline V gene. The CDR3 loop spans 13 amino acids. CDR3 in DNA: TGTGCCAGCTCGGGACAGTATAATTCACCCCTCCACTTT. Amino acid sequence: CASSGQYNSPLHF.

The rearrangement links TRBV18 to TRBJ2-2, with 8 bases aligning to TRBD2. CDR1 and CDR2 from the germline V gene are KGHSH and LQKENI. The CDR3 spans 16 residues. With V trimmed by 3 bases and J by 2 bases, 5 bases remained unmatched. Written as DNA, the CDR3 is TGTGCCAGCTCACCTACTAGCGGTCCTAACACCGGGGAGCTGTTTTTT. Protein product: CASSPTSGPNTGELFF.